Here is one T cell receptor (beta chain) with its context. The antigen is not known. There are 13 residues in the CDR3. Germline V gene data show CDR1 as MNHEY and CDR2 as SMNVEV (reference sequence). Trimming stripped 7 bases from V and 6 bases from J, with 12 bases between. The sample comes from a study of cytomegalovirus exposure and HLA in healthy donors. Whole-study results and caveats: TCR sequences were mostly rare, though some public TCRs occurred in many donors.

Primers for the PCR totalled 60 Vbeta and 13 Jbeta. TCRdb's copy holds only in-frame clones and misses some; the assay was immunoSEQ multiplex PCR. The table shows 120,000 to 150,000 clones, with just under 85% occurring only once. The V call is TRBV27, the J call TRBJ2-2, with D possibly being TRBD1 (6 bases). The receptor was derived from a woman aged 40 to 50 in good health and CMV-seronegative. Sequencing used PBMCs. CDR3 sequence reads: CASTYRVSGELFF. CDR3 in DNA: TGTGCCAGCACTTACAGGGTCTCCGGGGAGCTGTTTTTT.